The 23 T cell receptor beta chains below come from one sample, sequenced in a study of CD8 T cells in ankylosing spondylitis. Study-level findings and limits: One TCR beta motif, made up of roughly 8 highly homologous variants, appeared characteristic of ankylosing spondylitis blood.

One entry per CDR3 protein results from TCRdb running MiXCR on the 5' RACE reads. This table has over 600,000 distinct CDR3 sequences, 15% to 20% appearing once. These TCRs are of unknown antigen specificity. Material: blood, either unsorted or a sorted T cell fraction (not recorded which). The receptors originated from a male donor with ankylosing spondylitis.

This clonotype was seen more than once but under ten times. The J gene is TRBJ2-2, the V gene TRBV10-3; TRBD1 agrees at 8 bases. V lost 3 bases and J lost 5; bases outside the gene matches: 8. CDR1 is ENHRY, CDR2 SYGVKD, per germline. The CDR3 is made up of 16 amino acids. The CDR3: CAISDPRTGTTGELFF. The DNA for the CDR3 is TGTGCCATCAGTGACCCGCGGACAGGGACTACCGGGGAGCTGTTTTTT.

This chain uses TRBV5-1 with TRBJ1-4; TRBD1 aligns across 7 bases. The J segment lost 4 bases and the V segment lost 5 bases, leaving 5 bases of the junction unmatched. Germline V gene sequence: CDR1 SGHRS, CDR2 YFSETQ. The CDR3 length is 14 residues. The CDR3 bases are TGCGCCAGCAGTTCCGACAGGGTTAATGAAAAACTGTTTTTT. Translating it yields CASSSDRVNEKLFF.

The genes are TRBV4-2 and TRBJ2-1; 7 bases are a match to TRBD2. Looked up from germline, CDR1 is LGHNA and CDR2 is YNFKEQ. The CDR3 extends over 16 amino acids. The junction had 8 bases not matched to a gene; V was cut back by 0 bases and J by 6 bases. CDR3 DNA: TGTGCCAGCAGCCAAGATCCCGCGGGAGTTTCCAATGAGCAGTTCTTC. Residues: CASSQDPAGVSNEQFF.

In regard to this clonotype: The germline gene is not matched at one end of the junction; a read error may be the cause. The rearrangement joins TRBV28 to TRBJ1-3, with TRBD1 matching over 7 bases. CDR1 MDHEN and CDR2 SYDVKM come from the germline V gene. The CDR3 has 17 residues. CDR3 nucleotide sequence: TGTGCCAGCACCGCACGCCAAGGGACAGTCTCTGAAAACACCATATATTTT. Translation gives CASTARQGTVSENTIYF.

V is TRBV20-1 and J is TRBJ1-5; 10 nucleotides line up with TRBD1. The CDR3 covers 15 residues. V trimming: 0 bases; J trimming: 6 bases; junction bases outside the gene matches: 5. In germline, CDR1 is DFQATT, CDR2 SNEGSKA (reference sequence). The CDR3 DNA is TGCAGTGCTAGAGATCGACAGGGGGCGAGTCAGCCCCAGCATTTT. Amino acids: CSARDRQGASQPQHF.

This clonotype was observed a few times. CDR3 in amino acids: CASSLPLLAGLTLGANVLTF. In DNA form, the CDR3 reads TGCGCCAGCAGCTTGCCATTATTAGCGGGACTAACCTTAGGGGCCAACGTCCTGACTTTC. The gene calls are TRBV5-1 and TRBJ2-6, with 8 positions matching TRBD2. CDR1 and CDR2 (germline): SGHRS, YFSETQ. The CDR3 runs 20 residues. Losses at the gene ends were 1 base for V and 4 bases for J; bases not matched to a gene: 16.

This chain connects TRBV7-6 to TRBJ1-4; possibly TRBD1 for D (6 bases). V was shortened by 2 bases and J by 11 bases, with 15 bases between the two germline ends. The CDR3 totals 14 residues. The V gene's germline CDR1 is SGHVS and CDR2 FNYEAQ. The CDR3 region is CASSLSRGKVKLFF. For the CDR3, the DNA is TGTGCCAGCAGCTTATCCAGGGGAAAGGTTAAACTGTTTTTT.

Remarks on this clonotype: The junction departs from the called germline gene at one end, perhaps through a read error. The chain combines TRBV7-3 with TRBJ2-1, with D possibly being TRBD1 (6 bases). This CDR3 has 14 residues. Germline CDR1 SGHTA, CDR2 FQGTGA. The CDR3 reads CASRLDSSYNEQFF. CDR3 DNA sequence: TGTGCCAGCCGCTTGGACAGTTCCTACAATGAGCAGTTCTTC.

The rearrangement uses TRBV7-9 and TRBJ2-2; D ambiguous. The germline V gene encodes CDR1 SEHNR and CDR2 FQNEAQ (reference sequence). CDR3 length equals 15 residues. V gave up 6 bases and J gave up 0 bases, with 11 bases separating them. CDR3: CASRKDGANTGELFF. The CDR3 nucleotides read TGTGCCAGCAGAAAGGACGGTGCGAACACCGGGGAGCTGTTTTTT.

The gene calls are TRBV5-1 and TRBJ1-2; no firm D call. Trimming stripped 0 bases from V and 4 bases from J, with 13 bases between. From germline, CDR1 is SGHRS and CDR2 YFSETQ. This CDR3 is 15 amino acids long. CDR3 in DNA: TGCGCCAGCAGCTTGGCGGTGCAGAGCCTCTATGGCTACACCTTC. Amino acids: CASSLAVQSLYGYTF.

The chain employs TRBV6-1 and TRBJ2-1; D not certain. The CDR3 length is 14 residues. The V gene's germline CDR1 is MNHNS and CDR2 SASEGT. With 5 bases removed from V and 8 bases from J, the gap between germline ends came to 16 bases. CDR3 nucleotides: TGTGCCAGCAGTCCTTTAGGGTGGATTTATGAGCAGTTCTTC. Translated: CASSPLGWIYEQFF.

This clonotype has only one observation. The genes are TRBV28 and TRBJ2-3; D unresolved. Germline-derived CDR1 and CDR2 are MDHEN and SYDVKM. Between the trimmed V and J ends, which lost 3 bases and 8 bases, there was a span of 18 bases. The CDR3 sequence is 15 residues long. Here the CDR3 DNA reads TGTGCCAGCAGTTTGTCAGATTGGTCTGTCACTACGCAGTATTTT. Its protein product is CASSLSDWSVTTQYF.

This clonotype was counted between two and nine times. The CDR3, as DNA: TGCAGTGCTAGAAGGGAGGGACAAGGTATCCTCCACTTT. Amino acids: CSARREGQGILHF. The chain recombines TRBV20-1 with TRBJ1-6, with D possibly being TRBD1 (6 bases). The V end was cut by 2 bases, the J end by 15 bases, with 17 bases between. The CDR3 consists of 13 residues. The germline CDR1 and CDR2 sequences are DFQATT and SNEGSKA (reference sequence).

This clonotype turned up a few times. This rearrangement joins TRBV7-9 to TRBJ2-1; D not certain. The CDR3 has 14 residues. Trimming left V 4 bases short and J 3 bases short, with 10 bases between. In germline, CDR1 is SEHNR, CDR2 FQNEAQ (reference sequence). The CDR3 sequence: CASSSTAYYNEQFF. The CDR3 coding sequence is TGTGCCAGCAGCTCCACCGCGTACTACAATGAGCAGTTCTTC. Looking up the rest from reference TRBV7-9 and TRBJ2-1 gives the full variable domain: DTGVSQNPRHKITKRGQNVTFRCDPISEHNRLYWYRQTLGQGPEFLTYFQNEAQLEKSRLLSDRFSAERPKGSFSTLEIQRTEQGDSAMYLCASSSTAYYNEQFFGPGTRLTVL.

The V call is TRBV7-6, the J call TRBJ2-7, with 9 nucleotides matching TRBD2. The trim removed 2 bases at V and 6 bases at J, leaving 8 bases unmatched. CDR3 size: 15 residues. The V gene's germline CDR1 is SGHVS and CDR2 FNYEAQ. CDR3 nucleotide sequence: TGTGCCAGCAGCTTACAAGCGGGAGGTCGTTTCGAGCAGTACTTC. Its protein is CASSLQAGGRFEQYF.

The chain is built from TRBV20-1 and TRBJ2-3; 10 bases align to TRBD2. The J segment lost 5 bases and the V segment lost 4 bases, leaving 15 bases of the junction unmatched. The germline gives CDR1 DFQATT, CDR2 SNEGSKA (reference sequence). This CDR3 is built from 17 residues. CDR3 nucleotides: TGCAGTGCTAAGGACGGCCTAAGCGGGGGGGCCGGAGATACGCAGTATTTT. This translates into CSAKDGLSGGAGDTQYF.

This clonotype appeared a few times. The chain recombines TRBV30 with TRBJ1-4; possible D gene TRBD1, 5 bases. CDR1 is GTSNPN and CDR2 is SVGIG in the germline V gene (reference sequence). CDR3 length: 15 residues. The V gene lost 2 bases and the J gene lost 10 bases, with 20 bases spanning the gap. CDR3 residues: CAWSFGGQGTGKLFF. The DNA of the CDR3 is TGTGCCTGGAGTTTTGGGGGTCAGGGAACTGGAAAACTGTTTTTT.

This clonotype showed up just a few times. The V and J genes are TRBV7-2 and TRBJ1-5; D unresolved. The V gene's germline CDR1 is SGHTA and CDR2 FQGNSA. The V and J ends lost 3 bases and 3 bases respectively, with 3 bases between them. This CDR3 region has 12 residues. The CDR3: CASSFVNQPQHF. CDR3 DNA: TGTGCCAGCAGCTTCGTCAATCAGCCCCAGCATTTT.

The table lists this clonotype with a few counts. The chain employs TRBV3-1 and TRBJ2-5; 15 positions agree with TRBD2. This CDR3 region has 16 residues. Trimming cost V 5 bases and J 4 bases; bases outside gene matches: 5. Germline V gives CDR1 LGHDT, CDR2 YNNKEL (reference sequence). CDR3 sequence reads: CASSSWTSGGGETQYF. DNA for the CDR3: TGTGCCAGCAGCTCGTGGACTAGCGGGGGGGGAGAGACCCAGTACTTC.

This clonotype was detected a few times. This chain uses TRBV18 with TRBJ1-3, with D perhaps TRBD1 (5 bases). V shed 3 bases and J shed 0 bases, with 15 bases lying between them. The CDR3 has 17 amino acids. CDR1 is KGHSH, CDR2 LQKENI, per germline. CDR3 loop: CASSPVTGGSSGNTIYF. The CDR3 DNA follows: TGTGCCAGCTCACCGGTGACTGGGGGTTCCTCTGGAAACACCATATATTTT.

This clonotype was observed at least ten times. The V call is TRBV28, the J call TRBJ2-7, with D tentatively TRBD1 (5 bases). The CDR3 is 12 amino acids. The germline V gene encodes CDR1 MDHEN and CDR2 SYDVKM. V was clipped by 6 bases and J by 3 bases, with 9 bases between them. The CDR3 is CASSPDSYEQYF. The CDR3 DNA sequence: TGTGCCAGCAGCCCCGACAGCTACGAGCAGTACTTC.

This clonotype occurred a few times. This sequence joins TRBV7-2 and TRBJ2-1, with 7 bases fitting TRBD2. J gave up 7 bases and V 10 bases, and 16 bases lay outside the gene matches. CDR3 size: 15 residues. Germline V gene lookup returns CDR1 SGHTA and CDR2 FQGNSA. The CDR3 nucleotides are TGTGCCAACCGGTATTATGGACTAGGGTCGAATGAGCAGTTCTTC. Residues: CANRYYGLGSNEQFF.

In its sample, this clonotype was seen many times. The chain employs TRBV29-1 and TRBJ2-7; TRBD1 or TRBD2 may be the D gene (5 bases each). CDR3 length: 14 amino acids. The V end lost 1 base, the J end lost 4 bases, and 14 bases lay between the germline ends. Looked up from germline, CDR1 is SQVTM and CDR2 is ANQGSEA. The CDR3 sequence: CSVEGGTGFYEQYF. The CDR3 DNA is TGCAGCGTTGAAGGGGGGACGGGATTTTACGAGCAGTACTTC.